Listed below are T cell receptor beta chains from one sample, sequenced in a study of spatial heterogeneity in lung cancer. TCRdb fed the 5' RACE reads into MiXCR, producing one record per CDR3 protein. The data show about 41,000 distinct CDR3 sequences, approximately 12% seen once. Sequencing was performed on PBMCs, taken at surgery. The origin of the receptors is a female donor with early-stage non-small cell lung cancer. Both conserved end residues are part of each CDR3. The D gene is left open where the match is weak. Where a row states a size, it is once, few, many or the class of an expanded clone; other rows omit it.

few . TRBJ2-5 TRBV5-1 CASSLGSAAQETQYF TGCGCCAGCAGCTTGGGATCGGCAGCGCAAGAGACCCAGTACTTC
few . TRBJ1-2 TRBV29-1 CSVLSPAMKYGYTF TGCAGCGTTCTCTCCCCCGCAATGAAGTATGGCTACACCTTC
many TRBD1 TRBJ1-4 TRBV6-6 CASSYSDRAATNEKLFF TGTGCCAGCAGTTACTCGGACAGGGCTGCAACTAATGAAAAACTGTTTTTT
few TRBD1 TRBJ2-7 TRBV5-1 CASREDRDEQYF TGCGCCAGCAGAGAAGACAGGGACGAGCAGTACTTC
few TRBD2 TRBJ2-1 TRBV5-1 CASSPDVGLGANEQFF TGCGCCAGCAGCCCGGATGTCGGACTAGGAGCCAATGAGCAGTTCTTC
. . TRBJ2-1 TRBV20-1 CSASMRWEEQFF TGCAGTGCTAGTATGCGTTGGGAAGAGCAGTTCTTC
many . TRBJ1-2 TRBV20-1 CSATAGRTDNYGYTF TGCAGTGCTACAGCAGGACGGACGGATAACTATGGCTACACCTTC
many TRBD1 TRBJ2-5 TRBV7-9 CASSLGDRGYQETQYF TGTGCCAGCAGCCTCGGGGACAGGGGGTACCAAGAGACCCAGTACTTC
many . TRBJ1-4 TRBV2 CASRVPGQYEKLFF TGTGCCAGCAGGGTGCCGGGACAATATGAAAAACTGTTTTTT
few . TRBJ1-2 TRBV6-2/TRBV6-3 CASSYVQGHGYTF TGTGCCAGCAGTTACGTCCAGGGCCATGGCTACACCTTC
. . TRBJ2-5 TRBV12-3/TRBV12-4 CASSLPALGETQYF TGTGCCAGCAGTTTACCCGCACTCGGGGAGACCCAGTACTTC
. TRBD2 TRBJ2-5 TRBV28 CASSLQRGEIRETQYF TGTGCCAGCAGTTTACAGCGGGGGGAGATTAGAGAGACCCAGTACTTC
once . TRBJ2-3 TRBV28 CASSSQTGMSTQYF TGTGCCAGCAGTTCTCAAACAGGGATGAGTACGCAGTATTTT
few . TRBJ1-5 TRBV7-9 CASSSGTRNQPQHF TGTGCCAGCAGCTCAGGCACCAGGAATCAGCCCCAGCATTTT
. TRBD2 TRBJ2-7 TRBV4-2 CASSQDPSGGAGEQYF TGTGCCAGCAGCCAAGATCCGAGCGGGGGGGCGGGCGAGCAGTACTTC
. . TRBJ2-7 TRBV28 CASSSLQGDEQYF TGTGCCAGCAGCAGCCTACAGGGCGACGAGCAGTACTTC
few TRBD1 TRBJ1-6 TRBV19 CASTPRDSNSPLHF TGTGCCAGTACTCCCCGGGACAGTAATTCACCCCTCCACTTT
many TRBD1 TRBJ1-1 TRBV6-1 CASTPPGQANTEAFF TGTGCCAGCACCCCCCCGGGACAGGCCAACACTGAAGCTTTCTTT
. . TRBJ2-1 TRBV29-1 CSVCDQDYNEQFF TGCAGCGTTTGTGATCAGGATTACAATGAGCAGTTCTTC
few . TRBJ2-5 TRBV6-5 CASNNQETQYF TGTGCCAGCAACAATCAAGAGACCCAGTACTTC
many TRBD1 TRBJ2-7 TRBV25-1 CASGTGVPSSYEQYF TGTGCCTCGGGGACAGGCGTTCCTAGCTCCTACGAGCAGTACTTC
few . TRBJ1-1 TRBV20-1 CSARPQMNTEAFF TGCAGTGCTAGACCCCAGATGAACACTGAAGCTTTCTTT
. . TRBJ2-2 TRBV7-9 CASSFLAPTGELFF TGTGCCAGCAGCTTCCTAGCGCCTACCGGGGAGCTGTTTTTT
many TRBD2 TRBJ2-5 TRBV28 CASLSGTGGETQYF TGTGCCAGCCTGAGCGGGACGGGGGGAGAGACCCAGTACTTC
. . TRBJ2-5 TRBV12-3/TRBV12-4 CASTAGDRSEETQYF TGTGCCAGCACTGCGGGGGACAGAAGTGAAGAGACCCAGTACTTC
many TRBD2 TRBJ2-7 TRBV7-2 CASSFGTSGFEQYF TGTGCCAGCAGCTTCGGGACTAGCGGGTTCGAGCAGTACTTC
many . TRBJ2-1 TRBV7-7 CASSPGPAGEQFF TGTGCTAGCAGCCCGGGACCGGCGGGTGAGCAGTTCTTC
. . TRBJ1-4 TRBV12-3/TRBV12-4 CASSPPGSTDEKLFF TGTGCCAGCAGTCCGCCGGGATCTACGGATGAAAAACTGTTTTTT
many . TRBJ1-5 TRBV6-2/TRBV6-3 CASSSRSGGQPQHF TGTGCCAGCAGTTCCCGGAGCGGGGGCCAGCCCCAGCATTTT
. . TRBJ2-3 TRBV4-3 CASSLGRTATDTQYF TGCGCCAGCAGCCTTGGCCGGACAGCCACAGATACGCAGTATTTT
few . TRBJ1-1 TRBV6-6 CASSYGPSWSWNTEAFF TGTGCCAGCAGTTACGGGCCCTCCTGGAGTTGGAACACTGAAGCTTTCTTT
few . TRBJ1-2 TRBV4-1 CASGGYLGYGYTF TGCGCCAGCGGGGGGTACTTAGGCTATGGCTACACCTTC
few TRBD2 TRBJ2-2 TRBV18 CASSPVGLAGPTGELFF TGTGCCAGCTCACCCGTCGGACTAGCGGGCCCCACCGGGGAGCTGTTTTTT
. TRBD2 TRBJ2-3 TRBV7-2 CASSLGLGTRRTDTQYF TGTGCCAGCAGCTTGGGGCTCGGGACTAGGAGGACAGATACGCAGTATTTT
. . TRBJ1-4 TRBV6-5 CASSYGPGLNEKLFF TGTGCCAGCAGTTACGGGCCGGGGCTTAATGAAAAACTGTTTTTT
many TRBD1 TRBJ1-4 TRBV5-1 CASSLEQGGSEKLFF TGCGCCAGCAGCTTGGAACAGGGGGGTAGTGAAAAACTGTTTTTT
many . TRBJ1-5 TRBV19 CASSTNSGTGRNQPQHF TGTGCCAGTAGTACTAACTCCGGGACTGGACGCAATCAGCCCCAGCATTTT
many . TRBJ2-2 TRBV28 CASGPRGVTGELFF TGTGCCAGCGGTCCTCGAGGGGTGACCGGGGAGCTGTTTTTT
few TRBD1 TRBJ1-5 TRBV6-5 CASRPGQGNQPQHF TGTGCCAGCCGACCGGGACAGGGTAATCAGCCCCAGCATTTT
. . TRBJ2-2 TRBV7-2 CASSGGGQYTGELFF TGTGCCAGCAGCGGGGGCGGACAGTACACCGGGGAGCTGTTTTTT
many . TRBJ1-1 TRBV29-1 CSVRDRFEAFF TGCAGCGTGAGAGACCGGTTTGAAGCTTTCTTT
few . TRBJ2-7 TRBV5-1 CDSHHQRGVYEQYF TGCGACTCGCACCACCAGAGGGGGGTCTACGAGCAGTACTTC
. TRBD1 TRBJ1-1 TRBV2 CASSRGQGEAFF TGTGCCAGCAGTAGAGGACAGGGTGAAGCTTTCTTT
. TRBD2 TRBJ2-6 TRBV6-1 CASSSRGGLKSSGANVLTF TGTGCCAGCAGCTCCCGGGGGGGGCTCAAGAGCTCTGGGGCCAACGTCCTGACTTTC